Included here is one TCR beta chain sequence, with context. The data are from a study of PD-1 blockade in classical Hodgkin lymphoma. Assay: immunoSEQ multiplex PCR; the TCRdb copy retains only in-frame clones and omits some. The sample lists 57,000 or so clones, nearly 90% occurring once. The time point is: cycle 4 day 1 (C4D1), after more than five weeks of nivolumab. In every patient, relapse followed autologous stem cell transplantation, while exposure to brentuximab vedotin differed. This TCR was recovered from a human donor with classical Hodgkin lymphoma. This specimen was peripheral blood mononuclear cells (PBMCs), taken before the fourth cycle of nivolumab.

This CDR3 is CASSSQTGGDEQFF. Here the CDR3 DNA reads TGTGCCAGCAGTTCCCAGACAGGGGGCGATGAGCAGTTCTTC. This rearrangement joins TRBV6-6 to TRBJ2-1; 10 nucleotides align to TRBD1. With V trimmed by 4 bases and J by 8 bases, 5 bases remained unmatched. The germline V gene has CDR1 MNHNY and CDR2 SVGAGI (reference sequence). The CDR3 has 14 amino acids.